Sequencing of this T cell receptor (beta chain) was carried out in a study of T cell responses to AZD1222 COVID-19 vaccine. The method was immunoSEQ multiplex PCR; TCRdb's version includes in-frame clones alone and lacks a portion of them. The sample carries 150,000 to 200,000 clones, more than 70% recorded once. This clone showed up just once. What it binds is unknown. The study's findings and limits: Spike-spanning, vaccine-associated CD4 TCRs were dominant at 160-218 and 743-854.

Germline V gene sequence: CDR1 MDHEN, CDR2 SYDVKM. V dropped 5 bases and J dropped 5; count of bases not matched to a gene: 9. This CDR3 contains 15 residues. The chain has TRBV28 and TRBJ2-1, with 7 bases matching TRBD2. The TCR comes from an adult who received the AZD1222 COVID-19 vaccine. This material consisted of peripheral blood, taken 28 days after the second AZD1222 dose. CDR3: CASSPSGEEHNEQFF. In DNA, the CDR3 is TGTGCCAGCAGTCCAAGCGGGGAAGAACACAATGAGCAGTTCTTC. The full variable domain, in which reference TRBV28 and TRBJ2-1 provide the parts outside the CDR3, is DVKVTQSSRYLVKRTGEKVFLECVQDMDHENMFWYRQDPGLGLRLIYFSYDVKMKEKGDIPEGYSVSREKKERFSLILESASTNQTSMYLCASSPSGEEHNEQFFGPGTRLTVL.